A selection of T cell receptor beta chains follows, all from one sample in a study of STAT5B mutations in CD4+ large granular lymphocyte leukemia. The data were produced by immunoSEQ multiplex PCR, yet TCRdb's version contains in-frame clones alone and is incomplete. The sample has roughly 30,000 clones, about 70% seen once. Sequencing was carried out using CD4+ T cells from blood buffy coats. These receptors were obtained from a human donor in good health. Both conserved end residues are part of each CDR3. D genes are given only for firm matches. A clone size is listed for some rows: how often the clone was seen (once, few, many), or a class if it is expanded.

TRBV4-1,TRBJ2-1,.,TRBD2,CASSQGGLAGGREQFF,TGCGCCAGCAGCCAAGGGGGCCTAGCGGGGGGAAGGGAGCAGTTCTTC
TRBV29-1,TRBJ1-4,.,.,CSAIRVDRSTGRRGLFF,TGCAGCGCCATAAGGGTAGACCGGAGTACAGGACGTCGGGGACTGTTTTTT
TRBV7-2,TRBJ2-5,.,TRBD2,CASSLSGTSGGAREETQYF,TGTGCCAGCAGCCTCTCCGGGACTAGCGGGGGGGCCCGCGAAGAGACCCAGTACTTC
TRBV29-1,TRBJ1-5,.,TRBD1,CSVAPDRGAGQPQHF,TGCAGCGTTGCCCCGGACAGGGGAGCGGGTCAGCCCCAGCATTTT
TRBV30,TRBJ1-4,.,.,CAWRGSPVGEKLFF,TGTGCCTGGAGAGGATCTCCTGTAGGGGAAAAACTGTTTTTT
TRBV9,TRBJ1-1,few,TRBD1,CASSEGASGGEDTEAFF,TGTGCCAGCAGCGAGGGGGCGAGCGGGGGCGAGGACACTGAAGCTTTCTTT
TRBV4-1,TRBJ2-7,.,TRBD2,CASSHRLAGALLGEQYF,TGCGCCAGCAGCCACCGACTAGCGGGGGCCCTACTGGGCGAGCAGTACTTC
TRBV5-6,TRBJ1-4,.,.,CASSLGPAGLVEKLFF,TGTGCCAGCAGCTTGGGACCGGCGGGGCTGGTGGAAAAACTGTTTTTT
TRBV6-4,TRBJ1-6,few,TRBD1,CASSRDRGTSPLHF,TGTGCCAGCAGCCGGGACAGGGGTACTTCACCCCTCCACTTT
TRBV7-9,TRBJ2-3,.,TRBD2,CASSLGTSDTDTQYF,TGTGCCAGCAGCTTAGGGACTAGCGACACAGATACGCAGTATTTT
TRBV6-5,TRBJ2-1,.,.,CASSYRGFSYNEQFF,TGTGCCAGCAGTTACAGGGGGTTCTCCTACAATGAGCAGTTCTTC
TRBV6-5,TRBJ1-2,.,.,CAAHRTAIYGYTF,TGTGCCGCTCACAGGACGGCGATCTATGGCTACACCTTC
TRBV29-1,TRBJ1-5,.,.,CSVEDYRNYSNQPQHF,TGCAGCGTTGAAGATTACAGGAATTATAGCAATCAGCCCCAGCATTTT
TRBV4-1,TRBJ2-7,few,TRBD1,CASSQLGQDIPYEQYF,TGCGCCAGCAGCCAACTAGGACAGGATATCCCCTACGAGCAGTACTTC
TRBV7-2,TRBJ1-6,.,TRBD1,CASSLVQGRASSPLHF,TGTGCCAGCAGCTTAGTACAGGGGCGCGCTAGTTCACCCCTCCACTTT
TRBV27,TRBJ1-5,.,.,CASSLRQGNQPQHF,TGTGCCAGCAGTTTGCGACAGGGCAATCAGCCCCAGCATTTT
TRBV5-5,TRBJ1-6,few,.,CASSLGQNSSPLHF,TGTGCCAGCAGCTTGGGCCAGAACAGTTCACCCCTCCACTTT
TRBV7-2,TRBJ2-7,once,.,CASSWSWYRASSSYEQYF,TGTGCCAGCAGCTGGAGCTGGTACAGGGCCTCGAGCTCCTACGAGCAGTACTTC
TRBV5-4,TRBJ2-5,.,.,CASSLAWAAQETQYF,TGTGCCAGCAGCTTGGCCTGGGCAGCCCAAGAGACCCAGTACTTC
TRBV6-5,TRBJ1-4,.,.,CASSYVSNEKLFF,TGTGCCAGCAGTTACGTCAGTAATGAAAAACTGTTTTTT
TRBV10-3,TRBJ2-3,.,.,CAISEPRGTDTQYF,TGTGCCATCAGTGAGCCGAGGGGTACAGATACGCAGTATTTT
TRBV30,TRBJ2-1,.,.,CAWSVGGVNEQFF,TGTGCCTGGAGTGTCGGAGGGGTCAATGAGCAGTTCTTC
TRBV5-1,TRBJ2-3,.,TRBD2,CASSLGLAGSDTQYF,TGCGCCAGCAGCTTGGGACTAGCGGGGTCCGATACGCAGTATTTT
TRBV6-5,TRBJ1-1,.,.,CASSRQRSTEAFF,TGTGCCAGCAGTCGACAGAGGTCCACTGAAGCTTTCTTT
TRBV7-9,TRBJ2-7,.,TRBD2,CASTLAGGKDEQYF,TGTGCCAGCACCTTAGCGGGGGGTAAGGACGAGCAGTACTTC
TRBV4-1,TRBJ1-2,few,TRBD1,CASSQPTGGAYGYTF,TGCGCCAGCAGCCAGCCCACAGGGGGAGCTTATGGCTACACCTTC
TRBV20-1,TRBJ2-7,.,.,CSATGRDVQYF,TGCAGTGCCACCGGACGGGATGTGCAGTACTTC
TRBV2,TRBJ1-4,.,TRBD1,CASSGDRASEKLFF,TGTGCCAGCAGTGGAGACAGGGCATCTGAAAAACTGTTTTTT
TRBV11-2,TRBJ1-3,.,.,CASSSQGKGNTIYF,TGTGCCAGCAGCTCACAGGGTAAAGGAAACACCATATATTTT
TRBV6-5,TRBJ1-6,.,TRBD1,CASSYYGTGDSPLHF,TGTGCCAGCAGTTACTACGGGACAGGGGATTCACCCCTCCACTTT
TRBV6-1,TRBJ2-5,.,TRBD1,CASSSIGRGQETQYF,TGTGCCAGCAGTTCTATCGGCAGGGGGCAAGAGACCCAGTACTTC
TRBV4-1,TRBJ2-1,.,TRBD1,CASSQDPSGGYNEQFF,TGCGCCAGCAGCCAAGATCCCTCAGGGGGTTACAATGAGCAGTTCTTC
TRBV5-1,TRBJ2-7,.,TRBD1,CASSLAGQVSYEQYF,TGCGCCAGCAGCTTGGCCGGACAGGTCTCCTACGAGCAGTACTTC
TRBV7-2,TRBJ1-2,.,.,CATVGSRAGGYTF,TGTGCCACGGTGGGGTCACGGGCGGGTGGCTACACCTTC
TRBV19,TRBJ2-3,.,.,CASSIGTDTQYF,TGTGCCAGTAGTATAGGGACAGATACGCAGTATTTT
TRBV7-2,TRBJ2-5,few,.,CASTPWRTAPETQYF,TGTGCCAGCACCCCCTGGAGGACAGCACCAGAGACCCAGTACTTC
TRBV5-1,TRBJ2-1,.,TRBD2,CASSLGTSGENEQFF,TGCGCCAGCAGCCTCGGGACTAGCGGGGAGAATGAGCAGTTCTTC
TRBV5-6,TRBJ1-1,.,.,CASSLAGYTEAFF,TGTGCCAGCAGCTTAGCGGGGTACACTGAAGCTTTCTTT
TRBV4-1,TRBJ1-2,.,TRBD1,CASSRTGTGGDLYGYTF,TGCGCCAGCAGCCGAACCGGGACAGGGGGCGATCTCTATGGCTACACCTTC
TRBV21-1,TRBJ1-2,.,.,CASSNYRGINYGYTF,TGTGCCAGCAGCAACTACAGGGGGATTAACTATGGCTACACCTTC
TRBV6-6,TRBJ1-4,.,.,CASSYRSGNEKLFF,TGTGCCAGCAGTTACCGGTCAGGTAATGAAAAACTGTTTTTT
TRBV28,TRBJ1-2,.,TRBD1,CASSRPGQGTYGYTF,TGTGCCAGCAGTCGCCCGGGACAGGGGACCTATGGCTACACCTTC
TRBV19,TRBJ1-5,.,.,CASRDGNQPQHF,TGTGCCAGTAGGGATGGCAATCAGCCCCAGCATTTT
TRBV25-1,TRBJ1-2,.,.,CASSDMSAANYGYTF,TGTGCCAGCAGTGATATGTCAGCAGCTAACTATGGCTACACCTTC
TRBV14,TRBJ2-7,.,.,CASSQGTGAYEQYF,TGTGCCAGCAGCCAAGGCACGGGCGCCTACGAGCAGTACTTC
TRBV5-4,TRBJ2-6,.,TRBD2,CASTSPWGGSGGANVLTF,TGTGCCAGCACCTCCCCCTGGGGGGGGTCGGGTGGGGCCAACGTCCTGACTTTC
TRBV27,TRBJ2-6,.,.,CASSFLRSANVLTF,TGTGCCAGCAGTTTTCTGAGGAGCGCCAACGTCCTGACTTTC